The TCR beta chain under discussion was sequenced for a study of T cell responses to AZD1222 COVID-19 vaccine. This clone occurred once. What it binds is unknown. Whole-study findings and limits: The donor cohort was predominantly white British with a female majority, and clonal diversity may have been underestimated.

Repertoires were generated with immunoSEQ multiplex PCR, while TCRdb's copy carries only in-frame clones and drops some. The table shows about 110,000 clones, with roughly nine tenths occurring only once. With 4 bases removed from V and 1 base from J, the gap between germline ends came to 17 bases. The CDR3 is made up of 16 amino acids. CDR1 SGHAT and CDR2 FQDESV come from the germline V gene (reference sequence). This sequence originates from an adult who received the AZD1222 COVID-19 vaccine. This specimen was peripheral blood, taken 28 days after the second AZD1222 dose. The chain has TRBV11-1 and TRBJ2-7, with D maybe TRBD2 (7 bases). CDR3 in amino acids: CASSSPLSGTSYEQYF. The CDR3 nucleotides read TGTGCCAGCAGCTCACCCCTAAGCGGGACATCCTACGAGCAGTACTTC.